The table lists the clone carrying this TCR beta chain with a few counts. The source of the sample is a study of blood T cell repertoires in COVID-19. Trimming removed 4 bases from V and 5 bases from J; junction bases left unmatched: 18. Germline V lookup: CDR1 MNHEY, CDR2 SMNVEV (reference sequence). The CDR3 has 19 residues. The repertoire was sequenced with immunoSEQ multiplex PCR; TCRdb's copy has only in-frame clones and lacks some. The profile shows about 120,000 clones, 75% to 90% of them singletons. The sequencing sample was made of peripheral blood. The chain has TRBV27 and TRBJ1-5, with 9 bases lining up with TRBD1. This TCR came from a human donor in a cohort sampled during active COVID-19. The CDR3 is CASSSATGGQRGRHQPQHF. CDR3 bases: TGTGCCAGCAGTTCCGCTACAGGGGGCCAGAGAGGGCGACATCAGCCCCAGCATTTT.